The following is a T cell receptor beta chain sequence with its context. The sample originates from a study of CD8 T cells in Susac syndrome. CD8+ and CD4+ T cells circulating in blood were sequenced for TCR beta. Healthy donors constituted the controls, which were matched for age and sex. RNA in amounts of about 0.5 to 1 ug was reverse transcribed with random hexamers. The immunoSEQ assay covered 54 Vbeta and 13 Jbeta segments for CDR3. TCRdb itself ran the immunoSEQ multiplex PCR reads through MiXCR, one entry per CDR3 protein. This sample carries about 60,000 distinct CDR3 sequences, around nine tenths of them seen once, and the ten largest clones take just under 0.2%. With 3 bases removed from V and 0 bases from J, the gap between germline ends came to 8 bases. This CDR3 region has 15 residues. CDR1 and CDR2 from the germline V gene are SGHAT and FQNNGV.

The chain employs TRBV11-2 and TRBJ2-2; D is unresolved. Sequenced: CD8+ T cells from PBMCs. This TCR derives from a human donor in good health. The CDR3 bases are TGTGCCAGCAGCTTCTTTCCAGCGAACACCGGGGAGCTGTTTTTT. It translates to CASSFFPANTGELFF.